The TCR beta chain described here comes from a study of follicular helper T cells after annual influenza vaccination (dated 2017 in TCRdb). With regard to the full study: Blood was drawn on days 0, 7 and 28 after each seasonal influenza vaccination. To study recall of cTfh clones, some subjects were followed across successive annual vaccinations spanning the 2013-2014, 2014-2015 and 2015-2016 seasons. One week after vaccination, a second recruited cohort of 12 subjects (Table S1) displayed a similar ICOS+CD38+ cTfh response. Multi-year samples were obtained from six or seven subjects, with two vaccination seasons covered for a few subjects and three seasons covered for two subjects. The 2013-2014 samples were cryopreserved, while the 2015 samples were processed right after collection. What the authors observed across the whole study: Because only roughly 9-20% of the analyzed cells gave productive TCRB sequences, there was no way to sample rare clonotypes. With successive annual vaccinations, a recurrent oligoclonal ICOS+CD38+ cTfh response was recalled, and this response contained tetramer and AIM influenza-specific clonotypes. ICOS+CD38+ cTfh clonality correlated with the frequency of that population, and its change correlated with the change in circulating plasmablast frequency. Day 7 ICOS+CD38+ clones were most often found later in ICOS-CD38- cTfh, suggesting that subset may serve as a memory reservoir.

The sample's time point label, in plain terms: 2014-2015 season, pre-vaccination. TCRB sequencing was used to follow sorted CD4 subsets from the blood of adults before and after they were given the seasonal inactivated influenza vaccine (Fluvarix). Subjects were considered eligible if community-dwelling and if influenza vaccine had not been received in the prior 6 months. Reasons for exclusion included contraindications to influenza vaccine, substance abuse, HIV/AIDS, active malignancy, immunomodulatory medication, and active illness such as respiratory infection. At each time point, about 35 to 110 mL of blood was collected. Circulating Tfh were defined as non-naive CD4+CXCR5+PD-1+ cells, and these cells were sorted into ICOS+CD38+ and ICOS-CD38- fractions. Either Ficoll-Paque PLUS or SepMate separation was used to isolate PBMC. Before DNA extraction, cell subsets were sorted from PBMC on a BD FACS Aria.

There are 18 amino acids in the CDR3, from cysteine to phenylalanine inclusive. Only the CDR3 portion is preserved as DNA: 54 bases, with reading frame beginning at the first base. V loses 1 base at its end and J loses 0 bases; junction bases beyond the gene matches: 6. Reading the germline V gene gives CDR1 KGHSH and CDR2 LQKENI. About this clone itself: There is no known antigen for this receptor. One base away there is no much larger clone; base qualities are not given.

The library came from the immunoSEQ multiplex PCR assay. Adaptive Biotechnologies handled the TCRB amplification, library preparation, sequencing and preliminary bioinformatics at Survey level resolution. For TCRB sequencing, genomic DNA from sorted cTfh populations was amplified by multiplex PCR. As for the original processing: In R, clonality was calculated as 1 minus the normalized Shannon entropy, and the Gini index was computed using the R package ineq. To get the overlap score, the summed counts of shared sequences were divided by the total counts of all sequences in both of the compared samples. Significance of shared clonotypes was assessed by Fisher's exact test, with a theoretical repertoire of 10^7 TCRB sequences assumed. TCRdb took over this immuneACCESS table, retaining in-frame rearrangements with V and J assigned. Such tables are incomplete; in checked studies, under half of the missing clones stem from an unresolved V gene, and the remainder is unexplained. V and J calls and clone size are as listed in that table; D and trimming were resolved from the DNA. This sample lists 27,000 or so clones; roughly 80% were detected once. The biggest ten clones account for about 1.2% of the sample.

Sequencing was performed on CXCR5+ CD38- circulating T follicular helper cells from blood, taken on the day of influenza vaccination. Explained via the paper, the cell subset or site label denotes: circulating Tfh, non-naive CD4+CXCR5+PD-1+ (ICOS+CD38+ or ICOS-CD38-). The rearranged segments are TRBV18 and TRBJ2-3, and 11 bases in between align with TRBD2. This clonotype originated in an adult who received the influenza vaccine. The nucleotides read TGTGCCAGCTCACCACGTAGGCTAGCGGGAGGAAGCACAGATACGCAGTATTTT. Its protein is CASSPRRLAGGSTDTQYF.